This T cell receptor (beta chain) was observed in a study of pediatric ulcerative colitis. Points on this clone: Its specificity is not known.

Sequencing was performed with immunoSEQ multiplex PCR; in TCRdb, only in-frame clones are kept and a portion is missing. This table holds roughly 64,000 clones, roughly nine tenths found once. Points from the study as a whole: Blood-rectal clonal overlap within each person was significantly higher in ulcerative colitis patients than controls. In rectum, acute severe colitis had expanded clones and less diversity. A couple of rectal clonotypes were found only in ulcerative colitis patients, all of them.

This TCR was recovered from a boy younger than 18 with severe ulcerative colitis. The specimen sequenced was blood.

CDR3 in amino acids: CASTQVPNQPQHF. CDR3 sequence (DNA): TGTGCCAGCACTCAAGTTCCCAATCAGCCCCAGCATTTT. V is TRBV2 and J is TRBJ1-5; D not certain. Germline V lookup: CDR1 SNHLY, CDR2 FYNNEI. The CDR3 is 13 amino acids. Trimming cost V 7 bases and J 3 bases, with 10 bases left between them.